A single TCR beta chain is shown here with its context. Antigen specificity is unknown. Data came from immunoSEQ multiplex PCR; TCRdb stores just in-frame clones and leaves some out. The data show 120,000 to 150,000 clones, with about nine tenths seen just once and around 16% held by the top ten. The data stem from a study of T cell responses to AZD1222 COVID-19 vaccine. General study findings and limits: The donor cohort was predominantly white British with a female majority, and clonal diversity may have been underestimated.

The CDR3 spans 13 residues. Trimming removed 2 bases from V and 4 bases from J, with 5 bases in between. Per the germline V gene, CDR1 is KGHSH and CDR2 is LQKENI. This clonotype originated in an adult in good health. This chain links TRBV18 with TRBJ2-2; unclear D gene. Sequenced material: peripheral blood, taken on day 0 of AZD1222 vaccination. The CDR3 DNA is TGTGCCAGCTCACCATATGGCACCGGGGAGCTGTTTTTT. This encodes CASSPYGTGELFF.